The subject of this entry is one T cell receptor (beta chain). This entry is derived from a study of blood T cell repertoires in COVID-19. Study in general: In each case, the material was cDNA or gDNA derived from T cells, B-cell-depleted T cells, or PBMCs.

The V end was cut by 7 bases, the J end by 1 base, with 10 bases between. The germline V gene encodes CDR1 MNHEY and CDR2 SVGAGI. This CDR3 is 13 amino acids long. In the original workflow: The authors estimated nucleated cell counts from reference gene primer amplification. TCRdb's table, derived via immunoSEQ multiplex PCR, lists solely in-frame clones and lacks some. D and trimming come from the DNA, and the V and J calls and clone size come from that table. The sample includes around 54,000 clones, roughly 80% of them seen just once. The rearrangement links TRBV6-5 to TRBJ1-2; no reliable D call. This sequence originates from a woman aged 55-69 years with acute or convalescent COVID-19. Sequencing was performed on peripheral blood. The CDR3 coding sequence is TGTGCCAGCACGGCAGGTTTTAACTATGGCTACACCTTC. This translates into CASTAGFNYGYTF.